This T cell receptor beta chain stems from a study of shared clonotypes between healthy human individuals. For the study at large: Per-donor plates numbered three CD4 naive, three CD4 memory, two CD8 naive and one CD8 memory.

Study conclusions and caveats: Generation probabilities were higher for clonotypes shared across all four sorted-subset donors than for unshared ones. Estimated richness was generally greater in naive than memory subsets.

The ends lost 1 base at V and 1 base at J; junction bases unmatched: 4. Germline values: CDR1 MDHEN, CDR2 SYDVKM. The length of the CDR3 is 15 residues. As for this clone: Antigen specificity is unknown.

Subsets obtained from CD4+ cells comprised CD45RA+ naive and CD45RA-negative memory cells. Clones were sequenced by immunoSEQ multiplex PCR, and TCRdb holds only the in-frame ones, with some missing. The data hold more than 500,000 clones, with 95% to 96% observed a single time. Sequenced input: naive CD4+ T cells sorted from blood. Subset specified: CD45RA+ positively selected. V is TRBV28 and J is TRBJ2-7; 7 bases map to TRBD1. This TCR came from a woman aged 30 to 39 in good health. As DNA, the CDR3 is TGTGCCAGCAGTTTATTCCGGGACAGTTCCTACGAGCAGTACTTC. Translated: CASSLFRDSSYEQYF.